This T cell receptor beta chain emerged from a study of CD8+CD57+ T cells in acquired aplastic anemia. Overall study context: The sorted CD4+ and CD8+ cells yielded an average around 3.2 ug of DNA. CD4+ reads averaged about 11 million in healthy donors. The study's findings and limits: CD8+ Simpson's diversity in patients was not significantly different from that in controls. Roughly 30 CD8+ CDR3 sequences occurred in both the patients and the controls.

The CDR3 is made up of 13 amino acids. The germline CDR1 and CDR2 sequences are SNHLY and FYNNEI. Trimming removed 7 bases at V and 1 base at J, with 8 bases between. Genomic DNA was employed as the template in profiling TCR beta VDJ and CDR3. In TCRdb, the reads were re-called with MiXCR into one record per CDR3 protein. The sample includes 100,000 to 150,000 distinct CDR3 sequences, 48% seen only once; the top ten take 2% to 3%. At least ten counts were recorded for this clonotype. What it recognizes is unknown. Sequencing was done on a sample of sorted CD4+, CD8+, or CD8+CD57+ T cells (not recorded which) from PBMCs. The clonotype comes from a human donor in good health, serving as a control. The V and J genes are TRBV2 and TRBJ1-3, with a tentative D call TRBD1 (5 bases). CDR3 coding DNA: TGTGCCAGCACACAGGAGTCTGGAAACACCATATATTTT. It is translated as CASTQESGNTIYF.